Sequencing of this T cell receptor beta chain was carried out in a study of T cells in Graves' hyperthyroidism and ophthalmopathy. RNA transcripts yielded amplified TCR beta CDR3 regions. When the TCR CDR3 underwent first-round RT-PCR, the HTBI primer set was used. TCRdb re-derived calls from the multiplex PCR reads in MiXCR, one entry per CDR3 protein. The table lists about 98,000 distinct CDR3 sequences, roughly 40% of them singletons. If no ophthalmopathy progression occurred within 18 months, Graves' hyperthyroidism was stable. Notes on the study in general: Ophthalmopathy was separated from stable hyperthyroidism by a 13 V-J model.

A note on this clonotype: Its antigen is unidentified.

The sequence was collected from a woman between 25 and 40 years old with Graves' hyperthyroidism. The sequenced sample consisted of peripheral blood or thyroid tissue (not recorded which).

The chain's CDR3 is CASSPQTSVSTDTQYF. The CDR3 nucleotides read TGTGCCAGCAGTCCCCAGACTAGTGTGAGCACAGATACGCAGTATTTT. The V call is TRBV6-1, the J call TRBJ2-3; a possible D gene is TRBD2 (6 bases). This CDR3 has 16 amino acids. In germline, CDR1 is MNHNS, CDR2 SASEGT. Trimming pared 5 bases from V and 0 bases from J, leaving 15 bases between.